In this sample, the clone carrying this T cell receptor (beta chain) turned up once. Its antigen is as yet unknown. The data were obtained in a study of T cell responses to AZD1222 COVID-19 vaccine. Study-level findings and limits: It was only 6 or 7 AZD1222 recipients who were seropositive at baseline.

This CDR3 has 15 residues. Losses at the gene ends were 3 bases for V and 7 bases for J; bases not matched to a gene: 5. From germline, CDR1 is KGHDR and CDR2 SFDVKD. Libraries were prepared by immunoSEQ multiplex PCR; TCRdb keeps only in-frame clonotypes and omits some of them. The data show 80,000 to 100,000 clones, around 85% seen once. V gene TRBV24-1 combines with J gene TRBJ2-2, with 9 bases that match TRBD1. The sample here was peripheral blood, taken 28 days after the second AZD1222 dose. This TCR was recovered from an adult who received the AZD1222 COVID-19 vaccine. The DNA for the CDR3 is TGTGCCACCAGTGATCCGGGACAGGGTGTCGGGGAGCTGTTTTTT. Translating gives CATSDPGQGVGELFF.